One sample yielded the 2 T cell receptor beta chains listed below, sequenced in a study of cytomegalovirus exposure and HLA in healthy donors. Profiling relied on immunoSEQ multiplex PCR, and the TCRdb table lists in-frame clones only, not all of them. The sample shows 150,000 or so clones, 70% to 90% of them seen only once. The specimen was PBMCs. These receptors were collected from a woman between 18 and 30 years old in good health and CMV-seropositive.

This rearrangement joins TRBV5-4 to TRBJ2-1; 7 nucleotides agree with TRBD1. CDR3 length: 15 amino acids. J gave up 7 bases and V 3 bases, and 10 bases lay outside the gene matches. Germline V gene sequence: CDR1 SGHNT, CDR2 YYREEE (reference sequence). The CDR3 nucleotides read TGTGCCAGCAGCTCGGGACAGCCCAAGGGAAATGAGCAGTTCTTC. Its translation: CASSSGQPKGNEQFF.

The chain joins TRBV19 to TRBJ2-7; D is undetermined. V lost 5 bases and J 0 bases, leaving 5 bases between the germline ends. The germline V gene has CDR1 LNHDA and CDR2 SQIVND (reference sequence). This CDR3 contains 12 residues. The CDR3 spells CASSQNSYEQYF. The CDR3 bases are TGTGCCAGTAGTCAGAACTCCTACGAGCAGTACTTC.